These 21 T cell receptor beta chains were sequenced from one sample in a study of cytomegalovirus exposure and HLA in healthy donors (dated by TCRdb to 2017 to 2019). The library was made by the immunoSEQ multiplex PCR assay. Drawn from immuneACCESS, this table holds only the in-frame rearrangements with V and J called that TCRdb kept. Clones are partly lost; checked studies trace under half to an unresolved V gene and leave the rest unexplained. Here the sample has tens of thousands of clones; approximately 93% occur a single time. About 3.8% of the sample lies in the top ten. The sequenced sample consisted of PBMCs. The receptors here all came from a woman in her 30s in good health and CMV-seronegative.

The V and J genes are TRBV6-4 and TRBJ1-2; TRBD1 is a possible D gene (5 bases). Per germline, CDR1 MRHNA and CDR2 SNTAGT. The V gene lost 6 bases and the J gene lost 1 base, with 12 bases spanning the gap. The CDR3 is 14 amino acids. The CDR3 sequence is CASRQDSLNYGYTF. The CDR3, as DNA: TGTGCCAGCAGACAAGACAGTCTTAACTATGGCTACACCTTC.

This rearrangement joins TRBV14 to TRBJ1-1, with unresolved D. Germline V gene data show CDR1 as SGHDN and CDR2 as FVKESK. The CDR3 totals 15 residues. V was shortened by 5 bases and J by 0 bases, with 13 bases between the two germline ends. CDR3 sequence: CASSGSWSMNTEAFF. The CDR3 DNA sequence: TGTGCCAGCAGCGGCAGTTGGAGTATGAACACTGAAGCTTTCTTT.

The chain uses TRBV18 and TRBJ2-2; D is ambiguous. In germline, CDR1 is KGHSH, CDR2 LQKENI. V lost 3 bases, J lost 0 bases, and 8 bases lay in between. CDR3 length: 15 amino acids. CDR3 in amino acids: CASSPAVANTGELFF. The CDR3 DNA reads as TGTGCCAGCTCACCCGCCGTAGCGAACACCGGGGAGCTGTTTTTT.

The chain combines TRBV9 with TRBJ2-1, with 12 bases that match TRBD2. This CDR3 has 15 residues. Germline values: CDR1 SGDLS, CDR2 YYNGEE. V was clipped by 3 bases and J by 4 bases; unmatched bases: 2. In nucleotides, the CDR3 is TGTGCCAGCAGCGCCCTAGCGGGGGGGTACAATGAGCAGTTCTTC. The encoded protein is CASSALAGGYNEQFF.

The chain joins TRBV11-2 to TRBJ1-3; D possibly corresponds to TRBD1 (6 bases). CDR1 and CDR2 (germline): SGHAT, FQNNGV. The germline V and J ends were trimmed by 2 bases and 6 bases, with 20 bases remaining between them. The CDR3 has 17 residues. CDR3 coding DNA: TGTGCCAGCAGCTTAAGAGGCCGGACCGGGACAAAAAACACCATATATTTT. Translating it yields CASSLRGRTGTKNTIYF.

The genes are TRBV28 and TRBJ1-5; possible D gene TRBD1, 5 bases. CDR3 length equals 16 residues. V lost 4 bases and J lost 0, with 13 bases in between. Looked up from germline, CDR1 is MDHEN and CDR2 is SYDVKM. The DNA of the CDR3 is TGTGCCAGCAGTTCGCCACAGGCTTATAGCAATCAGCCCCAGCATTTT. It yields the protein CASSSPQAYSNQPQHF.

The rearrangement uses TRBV12-2 and TRBJ2-3; the table assigns TRBD1, which was not confirmed against the DNA. TRBV12-2 is a pseudogene. The CDR3 is made up of 16 amino acids. CDR3 sequence: CASRSPWTGSADTQYF. The CDR3 DNA sequence: TGTGCAAGTCGCTCCCCATGGACAGGGTCGGCGGATACGCAGTATTTT.

The chain has TRBV11-2 and TRBJ2-5, with D unresolved. The CDR3 length is 13 residues. CDR1 and CDR2 (germline): SGHAT, FQNNGV. The germline V and J ends were trimmed by 5 bases and 2 bases, with 9 bases remaining between them. This CDR3 reads CASSTARQETQYF. The CDR3, as DNA: TGTGCCAGCAGCACCGCCAGGCAAGAGACCCAGTACTTC.

This rearrangement joins TRBV2 to TRBJ2-1; weak D call: TRBD2 (6 bases). The germline V and J ends were trimmed by 2 bases and 7 bases, with 6 bases remaining between them. Germline lookup yields CDR1 SNHLY and CDR2 FYNNEI. The CDR3 totals 12 residues. The CDR3 bases are TGTGCCAGCAGTGAACTAGCGAATGAGCAGTTCTTC. Translated: CASSELANEQFF.

The chain uses TRBV7-6 and TRBJ2-7; TRBD1 aligns across 10 bases. The CDR3 has 15 residues. With 3 bases clipped from V and 5 bases from J, the junction kept 7 bases outside the gene matches. Per the germline V gene, CDR1 is SGHVS and CDR2 is FNYEAQ. The CDR3 region is CASSLGGQGLNEQYF. For the CDR3, the DNA is TGTGCCAGCAGCTTGGGGGGACAGGGGTTGAACGAGCAGTACTTC.

The chain employs TRBV29-1 and TRBJ2-5; 9 bases map to TRBD1. In germline, CDR1 is SQVTM, CDR2 ANQGSEA. The CDR3 has 13 residues. V lost 6 bases and J lost 5; bases outside the gene matches: 7. CDR3 DNA sequence: TGCAGCGTCGCTACAGGGGGCGTTGAGACCCAGTACTTC. Residues: CSVATGGVETQYF.

The genes are TRBV7-6 and TRBJ2-7; 7 bases line up with TRBD1. CDR3 size: 13 residues. V shed 5 bases and J 1 base; nucleotides not matched to a gene: 2. Germline V lookup: CDR1 SGHVS, CDR2 FNYEAQ. The CDR3 reads CASSPGQSYEQYF. The DNA of the CDR3 is TGTGCCAGCAGCCCGGGACAGTCCTACGAGCAGTACTTC. The full variable domain, in which reference TRBV7-6 and TRBJ2-7 provide the parts outside the CDR3, is GAGVSQSPRYKVTKRGQDVALRCDPISGHVSLYWYRQALGQGPEFLTYFNYEAQQDKSGLPNDRFSAERPEGSISTLTIQRTEQRDSAMYRCASSPGQSYEQYFGPGTRLTVT.

J is TRBJ2-5 and V is TRBV5-6, with D unresolved. The germline gives CDR1 SGHDT, CDR2 YYEEEE. This CDR3 has 12 residues. V lost 4 bases and J lost 0, with 4 bases in between. DNA of the CDR3: TGTGCCAGCAGCCCGGACCAAGAGACCCAGTACTTC. Encoded protein: CASSPDQETQYF. The variable domain in full, with the rest retrieved from reference TRBV5-6 and TRBJ2-5, is DAGVTQSPTHLIKTRGQQVTLRCSPKSGHDTVSWYQQALGQGPQFIFQYYEEEERQRGNFPDRFSGHQFPNYSSELNVNALLLGDSALYLCASSPDQETQYFGPGTRLLVL.

J is TRBJ1-1 and V is TRBV30; TRBD1 matches 11 bases. The germline CDR1 and CDR2 sequences are GTSNPN and SVGIG (reference sequence). CDR3 length: 15 amino acids. Losses at the gene ends were 2 bases for V and 5 bases for J; bases not matched to a gene: 7. CDR3 in amino acids: CAWSSSGTGGTEAFF. Here the CDR3 DNA reads TGTGCCTGGAGTTCCTCCGGGACAGGGGGTACTGAAGCTTTCTTT.

The V call is TRBV28, the J call TRBJ1-2; a possible D gene is TRBD1 (5 bases). V lost 6 bases and J lost 5, with 19 bases in between. Per germline, CDR1 MDHEN and CDR2 SYDVKM. The length of the CDR3 is 15 residues. Here the CDR3 reads CASSDDSRRSYGYTF. DNA of the CDR3: TGTGCCAGCAGCGATGACAGCCGGCGGAGTTATGGCTACACCTTC.

The rearrangement uses TRBV28 and TRBJ1-6; weak D call: TRBD1 (6 bases). The CDR3 runs to 13 residues. V lost 6 bases, J lost 9 bases, and 12 bases lay in between. Germline lookup yields CDR1 MDHEN and CDR2 SYDVKM. In DNA form, the CDR3 reads TGTGCCAGCAGGGACAGCGGTTTTTCACCCCTCCACTTT. This gives the protein CASRDSGFSPLHF.

The chain links TRBV7-3 to TRBJ2-7; the match to TRBD1 covers 11 bases. The CDR3 sequence is 16 residues long. Germline CDR1 SGHTA, CDR2 FQGTGA. V shed 1 base, J shed 6 bases, and the junction held 8 bases outside the gene matches. Here the CDR3 DNA reads TGTGCCAGCAGCTTAAACCCCGGGACAGGGGGGTTCGAGCAGTACTTC. Amino acids: CASSLNPGTGGFEQYF.

This chain connects TRBV6-5 to TRBJ2-1, with 11 bases fitting TRBD2. V gave up 0 bases and J gave up 10 bases; unmatched junction bases: 8. This CDR3 has 16 amino acids. Germline V gives CDR1 MNHEY, CDR2 SVGAGI. The CDR3 nucleotides read TGTGCCAGCAGTTACTCCTTCATAGCGGGGGGGCGCGAGCAGTTCTTC. Residues: CASSYSFIAGGREQFF.

This clone has a handful of counts. The genes are TRBV19 and TRBJ1-2, with 9 positions matching TRBD1. CDR1 and CDR2 (germline): LNHDA, SQIVND (reference sequence). V lost 3 bases and J lost 9; bases outside the gene matches: 8. There are 14 residues in the CDR3. CDR3 nucleotide sequence: TGTGCCAGTAGTATCGGACAGGGGAGGAGTAGCTACACCTTC. It specifies CASSIGQGRSSYTF. The full variable domain, completed using reference TRBV19 and TRBJ1-2, is DGGITQSPKYLFRKEGQNVTLSCEQNLNHDAMYWYRQDPGQGLRLIYYSQIVNDFQKGDIAEGYSVSREKKESFPLTVTSAQKNPTAFYLCASSIGQGRSSYTFGSGTRLTVV.

The chain uses TRBV6-5 and TRBJ2-7; 11 bases are shared with TRBD1. In germline, CDR1 is MNHEY, CDR2 SVGAGI. This CDR3 is 15 amino acids long. V lost 2 bases, J lost 3 bases, and 3 bases stayed unmatched. The CDR3 here is CASSYTGTGGYEQYF. The CDR3, as DNA: TGTGCCAGCAGTTACACCGGGACAGGGGGCTACGAGCAGTACTTC.

The V gene is TRBV6-6, the J gene TRBJ2-5; tentative D call: TRBD1 (6 bases). The germline V gene encodes CDR1 MNHNY and CDR2 SVGAGI (reference sequence). V was cut by 7 bases and J by 2 bases, with 11 bases left in between. This CDR3 is 13 amino acids long. The CDR3, as DNA: TGTGCCAGCACCCGACAGGTTCAAGAGACCCAGTACTTC. It specifies CASTRQVQETQYF.